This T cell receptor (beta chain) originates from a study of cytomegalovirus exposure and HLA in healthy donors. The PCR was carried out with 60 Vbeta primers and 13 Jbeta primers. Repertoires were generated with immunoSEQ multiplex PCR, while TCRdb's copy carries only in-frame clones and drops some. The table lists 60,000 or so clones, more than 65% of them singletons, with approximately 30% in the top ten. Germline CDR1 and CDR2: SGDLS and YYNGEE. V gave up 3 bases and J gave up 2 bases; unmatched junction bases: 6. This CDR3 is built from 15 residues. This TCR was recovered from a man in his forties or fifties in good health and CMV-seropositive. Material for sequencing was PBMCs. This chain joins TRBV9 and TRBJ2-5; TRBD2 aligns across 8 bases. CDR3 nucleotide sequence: TGTGCCAGCAGCGGAGTGGCGGGGGGTCAAGAGACCCAGTACTTC. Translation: CASSGVAGGQETQYF.